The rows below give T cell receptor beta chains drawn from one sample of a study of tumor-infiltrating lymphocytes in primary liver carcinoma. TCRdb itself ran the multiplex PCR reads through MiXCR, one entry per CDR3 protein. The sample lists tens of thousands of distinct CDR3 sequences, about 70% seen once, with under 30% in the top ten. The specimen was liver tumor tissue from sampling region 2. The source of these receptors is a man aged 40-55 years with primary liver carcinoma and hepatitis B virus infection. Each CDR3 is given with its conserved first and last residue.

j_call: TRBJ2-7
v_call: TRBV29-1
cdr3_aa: CRVEDDRAASSSYEQYF

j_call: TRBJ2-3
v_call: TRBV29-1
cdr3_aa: CSVAEGGETDRQYF

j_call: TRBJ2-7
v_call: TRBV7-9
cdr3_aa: CVSSSLGYEQYF

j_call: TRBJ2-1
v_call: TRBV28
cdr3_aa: CASSIALGTWSSQQFF

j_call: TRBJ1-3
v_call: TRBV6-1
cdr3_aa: CASSDGIASGNTIYF

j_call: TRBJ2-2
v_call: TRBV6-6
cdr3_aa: CAGSYDAVGTGEMIF

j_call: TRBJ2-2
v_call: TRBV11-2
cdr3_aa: CASNLGPEGDTGELFF

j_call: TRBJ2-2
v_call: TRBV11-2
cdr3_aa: CASSLVRTYPGTGVLFF

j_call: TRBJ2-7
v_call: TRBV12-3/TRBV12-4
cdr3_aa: CTSSLGTGSYEQYF

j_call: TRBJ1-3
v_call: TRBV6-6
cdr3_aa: CTSTLGCYSGNTIYF

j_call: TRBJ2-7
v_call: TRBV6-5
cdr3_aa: CASSYRDPRPYEQYF

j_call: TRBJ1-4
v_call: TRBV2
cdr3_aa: CASSDEGWDKGFF

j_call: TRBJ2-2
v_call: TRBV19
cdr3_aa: CATTYSWKNTGELFF

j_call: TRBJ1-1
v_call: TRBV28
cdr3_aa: CASSSWKRSEAFF

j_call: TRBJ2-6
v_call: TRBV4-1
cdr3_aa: CARSQLQEATGANVLTF

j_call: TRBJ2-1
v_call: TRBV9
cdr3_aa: CASSVVSGSEQFF

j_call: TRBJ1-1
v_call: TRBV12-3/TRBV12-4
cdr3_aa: CANTLALAANTEAFF

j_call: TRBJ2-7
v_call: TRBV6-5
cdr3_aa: CASGPEGPVYEQYF

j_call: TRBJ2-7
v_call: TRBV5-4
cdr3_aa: CASSTTLTYEQYF

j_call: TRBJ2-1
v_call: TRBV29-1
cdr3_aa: CSDEGTDYIEQLF

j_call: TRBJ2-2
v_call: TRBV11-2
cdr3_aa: CASSMVALAGNGELFF

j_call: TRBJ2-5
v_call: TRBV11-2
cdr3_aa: CDSSLGALPGFQETEYF

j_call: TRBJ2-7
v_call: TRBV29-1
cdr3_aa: CSAMTSGTGTPYEQYF

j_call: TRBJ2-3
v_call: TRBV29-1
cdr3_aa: CSVGVGQRDTQYF

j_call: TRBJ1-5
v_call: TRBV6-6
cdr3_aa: CACSYRLEYSNQPQHF

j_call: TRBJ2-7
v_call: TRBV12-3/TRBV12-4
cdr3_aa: CVSSVPIGGSYDQYF

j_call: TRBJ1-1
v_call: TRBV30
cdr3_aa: CAWRSGSDTEAFF

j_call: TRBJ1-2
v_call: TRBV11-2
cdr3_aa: CASSFSGTAYGYTF

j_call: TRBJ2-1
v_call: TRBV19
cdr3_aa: CASNQGTNEQFF

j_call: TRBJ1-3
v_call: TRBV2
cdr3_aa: CVSNDDSGNTIYF

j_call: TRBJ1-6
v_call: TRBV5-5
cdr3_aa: CVSSPGPGSPLHF

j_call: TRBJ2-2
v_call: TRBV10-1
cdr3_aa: CASSEGGMNIGELFF

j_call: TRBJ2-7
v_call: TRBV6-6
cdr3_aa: CASKPRTQAREKYF

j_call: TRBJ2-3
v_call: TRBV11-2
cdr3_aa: CAGSFREVGTDTQYF

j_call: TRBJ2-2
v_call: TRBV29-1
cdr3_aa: CSVLRGSGTRELFF

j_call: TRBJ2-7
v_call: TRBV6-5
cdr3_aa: CASSDGPDILYF

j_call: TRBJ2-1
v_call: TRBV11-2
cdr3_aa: CASNLKDTYEHFF

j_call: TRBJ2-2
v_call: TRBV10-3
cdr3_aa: CAIATGAGELFF

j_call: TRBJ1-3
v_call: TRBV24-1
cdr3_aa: CATSENDNTIYF

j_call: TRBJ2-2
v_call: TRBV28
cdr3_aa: CASSFWDREAGELFF

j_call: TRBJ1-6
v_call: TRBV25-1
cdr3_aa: CASSSLPNSPLHF

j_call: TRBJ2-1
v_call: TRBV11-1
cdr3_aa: CASNFGTSGYNEQLF

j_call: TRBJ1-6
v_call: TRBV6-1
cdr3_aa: CASMEAYNSPLHF